The 3 T cell receptor beta chains in this list originate from one sample, sequenced in a study of beta chain features in type 1 diabetes. Expressed TCRB transcripts were sequenced after all isolated RNA was converted to cDNA. Data came from immunoSEQ multiplex PCR; TCRdb stores just in-frame clones and leaves some out. The data contain 810,000 or so clones, under 20% of them seen just once; the ten biggest clones take up around 0.02%. The sample was naive CD4+ T cells from blood. The source of these receptors is a woman between 18 and 29 years old in good health.

This clone turned up a few times. The rearrangement uses TRBV10-3 and TRBJ2-1; D not certain. Germline CDR1 is ENHRY and CDR2 is SYGVKD. V gave up 6 bases and J gave up 5 bases, with 8 bases separating them. CDR3 length: 12 residues. For the CDR3, the DNA is TGTGCCATCAGGGGTGGCAACAATGAGCAGTTCTTC. As protein: CAIRGGNNEQFF.

The rearrangement joins TRBV19 to TRBJ2-5; D not resolved. Trimming took off 2 bases at V and 7 bases at J, with 8 bases between the two ends. The CDR3 loop spans 12 amino acids. Germline V gene lookup returns CDR1 LNHDA and CDR2 SQIVND (reference sequence). The CDR3 here is CASSIPPATQYF. The CDR3 DNA reads as TGTGCCAGTAGTATACCACCTGCGACCCAGTACTTC.

This clone was detected only a few times. The chain recombines TRBV7-9 with TRBJ2-1; unclear D gene. The germline V and J ends were trimmed by 5 bases and 5 bases, with 16 bases remaining between them. The CDR3 is 15 residues long. Germline V lookup: CDR1 SEHNR, CDR2 FQNEAQ (reference sequence). The CDR3 sequence: CASSPLVTPNNEQFF. CDR3 coding DNA: TGTGCCAGCAGCCCCTTAGTGACACCGAACAATGAGCAGTTCTTC.